The rows below give T cell receptor beta chains drawn from one sample of a study of Ad26.COV2.S vaccination and SARS-CoV-2 variants. Only in-frame clones appear in the TCRdb table, and some are missing; sequencing was by immunoSEQ multiplex PCR. The profile shows about 400,000 clones, 70% to 90% of them singletons. The specimen comprised peripheral blood, sampled in a trial of Ad26.COV2.S vaccine versus placebo. Source of these receptors: a person aged 18-60 years who received the Ad26.COV2.S COVID-19 vaccine or a placebo. The CDR3 runs from the conserved cysteine through the conserved F or W. The D gene is left open where the match is weak. Clone size appears in some rows only: once, few, many, or a class for an expanded clone.

d_gene,v_gene,j_gene,abundance,CDR3nt,CDR3aa
-,TRBV20-1,TRBJ1-2,-,TGCAGTGCCCATACAGGTGGCTACACCTTC,CSAHTGGYTF
-,TRBV10-1,TRBJ1-1,-,TGCGCCAGCAGTCACTCGGATTGGGGTACCACTGAAGCTTTCTTT,CASSHSDWGTTEAFF
-,TRBV24-1,TRBJ2-6,once,TGTGCCACCAGTGATTTCGTTTCTGGGGCCAACGTCCTGACTTTC,CATSDFVSGANVLTF
TRBD1,TRBV6-6,TRBJ2-7,-,TGTGCCAGCAGTTACTCGATAGGACAGGGGGCTTACGAGCAGTACTTC,CASSYSIGQGAYEQYF
-,TRBV5-4,TRBJ2-7,-,TGTGCCAGCAGCTTGGGCAGGTCTAACTTCGAGCAGTACTTC,CASSLGRSNFEQYF
TRBD1,TRBV6-5,TRBJ2-7,-,TGTGCCAGCAGACGACAGGGGGCTTACGAGCAGTACTTC,CASRRQGAYEQYF
-,TRBV18,TRBJ2-1,-,TGTGCCAGCTCACCCCTAGCAGGCTCCTACAATGAGCAGTTCTTC,CASSPLAGSYNEQFF
TRBD1,TRBV5-1,TRBJ1-1,-,TGCGCCAGCAGCTTCAGGGGGCGTAATACTGAAGCTTTCTTT,CASSFRGRNTEAFF
TRBD1,TRBV5-1,TRBJ2-7,once,TGCGCCAGCAGCACCGGACAGGGAATCTACGAGCAGTACTTC,CASSTGQGIYEQYF
-,TRBV11-2,TRBJ2-2,-,TGTGCCAGCAGCGCACAGGGTCCCGGGGAGCTGTTTTTT,CASSAQGPGELFF
-,TRBV21-1,TRBJ1-3,-,TGTGCCAGCAGCAAAGGCTTAACAGGGAACACCATATATTTT,CASSKGLTGNTIYF
-,TRBV18,TRBJ2-1,-,TGTGCCAGCTCAGGAGCAGAAGTGCGGCTGTACAATGAGCAGTTCTTC,CASSGAEVRLYNEQFF
-,TRBV27,TRBJ1-1,-,TGTGCCAGCGCCCCCGGGGGAGGGAACACTGAAGCTTTCTTT,CASAPGGGNTEAFF
TRBD2,TRBV19,TRBJ2-7,-,TGTGCCAGTAGTATCAGCGGGAGGCTCCCCTACGAGCAGTACTTC,CASSISGRLPYEQYF
-,TRBV12-3/TRBV12-4,TRBJ1-5,few,TGTGCCAGCAGTTTAGGGAGCAATCAGCCCCAGCATTTT,CASSLGSNQPQHF
-,TRBV7-9,TRBJ2-7,-,TGTGCCAGCAGCCTCCGGAGAGGGTACTCCTACGAGCAGTACTTC,CASSLRRGYSYEQYF
TRBD1,TRBV30,TRBJ2-1,-,TGTGCCTGTCTGGACCGACAGGGAAAAGAGCAGTTCTTC,CACLDRQGKEQFF
-,TRBV5-1,TRBJ2-1,-,TGCGCCAGCAGCGGGTCGGGCCATGAGCAGTTCTTC,CASSGSGHEQFF
TRBD2,TRBV29-1,TRBJ2-2,-,TGCAGCGTTGCTCTAGCGGGCTTGAACACCGGGGAGCTGTTTTTT,CSVALAGLNTGELFF
-,TRBV5-1,TRBJ2-7,-,TGCGCCAGCAGCTTGGTGGGACAAGGGGAAGAGCAGTACTTC,CASSLVGQGEEQYF
-,TRBV6-1,TRBJ2-7,-,TGTGCCAGCAGTGAATCGGCCACCGAGCAGTACTTC,CASSESATEQYF
-,TRBV7-7,TRBJ2-2,-,TGTGCTAGCAGCGCTAACTACCCCGGCACCCTTGCCGCCGGGGAGCTGTTTTTT,CASSANYPGTLAAGELFF
TRBD1,TRBV27,TRBJ2-7,-,TGTGCCAGCAGCTACAGGGGTTATTCGTACGAGCAGTACTTC,CASSYRGYSYEQYF
-,TRBV19,TRBJ1-1,-,TGTGCCAGTAGTATTAGCCGGGACACTGAAGCTTTCTTT,CASSISRDTEAFF
-,TRBV27,TRBJ1-1,once,TGTGCCAGCAGTCCCACACAGGGAACCTTCACTGAAGCTTTCTTT,CASSPTQGTFTEAFF
-,TRBV5-5,TRBJ1-5,few,TGTGCCAGCAGCTTGCGGCACGGAAGCAATCAGCCCCAGCATTTT,CASSLRHGSNQPQHF
TRBD1,TRBV19,TRBJ1-1,-,TGTGCCAGTAGAGGACAGGGACACACTGAAGCTTTCTTT,CASRGQGHTEAFF
-,TRBV2,TRBJ2-3,-,TGTGCCAGCAGTGAAGCTTATTCGCGGAGCACAGATACGCAGTATTTT,CASSEAYSRSTDTQYF
-,TRBV6-4,TRBJ2-1,-,TGTGCCAGCAGTGACGTTCCCAGGCTTGGGGACGCGGCCCTCTACAATGAGCAGTTCTTC,CASSDVPRLGDAALYNEQFF
-,TRBV7-2,TRBJ2-7,-,TGTGCCAGCAGTCCCGGACCTTTTTACGAGCAGTACTTC,CASSPGPFYEQYF
-,TRBV11-3,TRBJ2-1,-,TGTGCCAGCAGCCTTAATTGGGATGAGCAGTTCTTC,CASSLNWDEQFF
-,TRBV25-1,TRBJ1-2,-,TGTGCCAGCAGTGAATCGAAAGGGAGGTCGTTGGGCTACACCTTC,CASSESKGRSLGYTF
-,TRBV28,TRBJ2-4,-,TGTGCCAGCAGTTTGGGCGGGCTAGCCAAAAACATTCAGTACTTC,CASSLGGLAKNIQYF
-,TRBV29-1,TRBJ2-5,-,TGCAGCGTTGAAAGTACCGCGGGAAGGCTCCAAGAGACCCAGTACTTC,CSVESTAGRLQETQYF
TRBD1,TRBV28,TRBJ1-5,-,TGTGCCAGCAGTCCAACGACAGGGGCGCGTCAGCCCCAGCATTTT,CASSPTTGARQPQHF
-,TRBV10-3,TRBJ1-1,-,TGTGCCATCAGTCAAGGGGCCCGCTATACTGAAGCTTTCTTT,CAISQGARYTEAFF
TRBD1,TRBV3-1/TRBV3-2,TRBJ1-6,-,TGTGCCAGCAGCCAAAACCGGGACAGGGAGTCACCCCTCCACTTT,CASSQNRDRESPLHF
-,TRBV11-1,TRBJ2-3,-,TGTGCCAGCAGCTTAGCGCCAGATACGCAGTATTTT,CASSLAPDTQYF
-,TRBV4-1,TRBJ2-7,-,TGCGCCAGCAGCCAAGGTCCTGGGGTCTACGAGCAGTACTTC,CASSQGPGVYEQYF
-,TRBV25-1,TRBJ2-7,-,TGTGCCAGCAGTGAATCGGGACCGATACGCCCCTACGAGCAGTACTTC,CASSESGPIRPYEQYF
-,TRBV10-3,TRBJ2-7,-,TGTGCCATCAGTGTAGAGGTTAGTGGCGAGCAGTACTTC,CAISVEVSGEQYF
TRBD1,TRBV14,TRBJ2-7,-,TGTGCCAGCAGCCAAGAAGGGGTTGGGACAGGGAGTCCCGAGCAGTACTTC,CASSQEGVGTGSPEQYF